Reported below is one T cell receptor (beta chain). Its antigen is as yet unknown. This entry is derived from a study of cytomegalovirus exposure and HLA in healthy donors. Study outcomes and limitations: Listed as cytomegalovirus-associated were more than 150 TCR beta chains. Cytomegalovirus status, reportedly, was diagnosed with high specificity and sensitivity by the classifier.

Some clones are missing from TCRdb's copy, which holds only in-frame ones; the method was immunoSEQ multiplex PCR. Counted here are tens of thousands of clones, about 97% occurring once; the ten biggest clones make up 10%. Germline trimming cut 7 bases from V and 5 bases from J; bases unmatched to any gene: 14. Germline CDR1 and CDR2: SNHLY and FYNNEI. The CDR3 runs to 16 residues. This receptor was obtained from a man under 40 in good health and CMV-seropositive. Specimen: PBMCs. This rearrangement joins TRBV2 to TRBJ2-1; 7 nucleotides agree with TRBD2. The CDR3 DNA sequence: TGTGCCAGCACGAAAGGGCAAGCGGGATGGAACAATGAGCAGTTCTTC. It translates to CASTKGQAGWNNEQFF. The full variable domain, in which reference TRBV2 and TRBJ2-1 provide the parts outside the CDR3, is EPEVTQTPSHQVTQMGQEVILRCVPISNHLYFYWYRQILGQKVEFLVSFYNNEISEKSEIFDDQFSVERPDGSNFTLKIRSTKLEDSAMYFCASTKGQAGWNNEQFFGPGTRLTVL.